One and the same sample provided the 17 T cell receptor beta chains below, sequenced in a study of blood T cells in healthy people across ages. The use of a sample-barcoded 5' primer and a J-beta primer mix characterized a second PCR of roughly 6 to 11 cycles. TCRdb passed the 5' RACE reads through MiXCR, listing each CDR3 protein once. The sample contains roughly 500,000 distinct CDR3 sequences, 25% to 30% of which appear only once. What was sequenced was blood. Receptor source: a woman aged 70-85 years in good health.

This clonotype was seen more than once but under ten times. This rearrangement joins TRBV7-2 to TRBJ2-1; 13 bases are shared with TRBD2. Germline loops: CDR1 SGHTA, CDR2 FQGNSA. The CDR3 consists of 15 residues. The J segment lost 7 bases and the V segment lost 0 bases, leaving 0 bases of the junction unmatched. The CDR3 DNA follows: TGTGCCAGCAGCTTAGCGACTAGCGGGGGGAATGAGCAGTTCTTC. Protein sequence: CASSLATSGGNEQFF.

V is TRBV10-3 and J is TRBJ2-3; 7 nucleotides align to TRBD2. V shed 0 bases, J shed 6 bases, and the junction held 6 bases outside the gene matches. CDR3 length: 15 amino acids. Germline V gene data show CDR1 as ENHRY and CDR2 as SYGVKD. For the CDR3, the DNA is TGTGCCATCAGTGAGTCGGTACGGGGGGTGGATACGCAGTATTTT. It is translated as CAISESVRGVDTQYF.

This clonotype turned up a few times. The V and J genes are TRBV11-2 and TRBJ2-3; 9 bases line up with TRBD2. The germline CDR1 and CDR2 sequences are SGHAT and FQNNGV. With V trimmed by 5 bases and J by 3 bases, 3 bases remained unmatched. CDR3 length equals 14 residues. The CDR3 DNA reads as TGTGCCAGCAGCATAGCGGGGGCAACAGATACGCAGTATTTT. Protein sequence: CASSIAGATDTQYF.

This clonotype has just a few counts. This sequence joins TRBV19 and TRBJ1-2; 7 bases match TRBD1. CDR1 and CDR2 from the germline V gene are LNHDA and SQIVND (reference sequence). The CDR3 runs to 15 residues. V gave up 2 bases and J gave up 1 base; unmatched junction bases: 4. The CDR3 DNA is TGTGCCAGTAGTATACGGACAGGCCTTAACTATGGCTACACCTTC. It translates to CASSIRTGLNYGYTF.

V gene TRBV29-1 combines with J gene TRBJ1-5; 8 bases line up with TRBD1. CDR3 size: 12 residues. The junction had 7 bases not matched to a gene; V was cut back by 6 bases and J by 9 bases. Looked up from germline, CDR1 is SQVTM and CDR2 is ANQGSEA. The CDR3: CSVRGQGRPQHF. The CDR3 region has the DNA TGCAGCGTCCGAGGACAGGGAAGGCCCCAGCATTTT. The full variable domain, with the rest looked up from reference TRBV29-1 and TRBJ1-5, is SAVISQKPSRDICQRGTSLTIQCQVDSQVTMMFWYRQQPGQSLTLIATANQGSEATYESGFVIDKFPISRPNLTFSTLTVSNMSPEDSSIYLCSVRGQGRPQHFGDGTRLSIL.

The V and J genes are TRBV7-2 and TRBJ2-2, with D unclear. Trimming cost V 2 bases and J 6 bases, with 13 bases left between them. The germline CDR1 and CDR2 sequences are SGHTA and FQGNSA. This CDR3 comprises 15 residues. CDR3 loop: CASSLTSSYPGELFF. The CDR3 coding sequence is TGTGCCAGCAGCTTAACCAGCTCTTATCCCGGGGAGCTGTTTTTT.

The CDR3 sequence is CASSPSGQGSYGYTF. Here the CDR3 DNA reads TGCGCCAGCAGCCCGTCCGGACAGGGTTCCTATGGCTACACCTTC. The rearrangement links TRBV4-1 to TRBJ1-2, with TRBD1 identical over 8 bases. The CDR3 runs to 15 residues. Germline V gene sequence: CDR1 MGHRA, CDR2 YSYEKL. Trimming removed 4 bases from V and 4 bases from J; junction bases left unmatched: 8.

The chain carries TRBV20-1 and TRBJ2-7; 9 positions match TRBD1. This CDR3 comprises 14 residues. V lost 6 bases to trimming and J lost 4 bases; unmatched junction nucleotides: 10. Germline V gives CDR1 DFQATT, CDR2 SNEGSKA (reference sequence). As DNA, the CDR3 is TGCAGTGCCACCGTTGGGACAGGGCAGTACGAGCAGTACTTC. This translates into CSATVGTGQYEQYF.

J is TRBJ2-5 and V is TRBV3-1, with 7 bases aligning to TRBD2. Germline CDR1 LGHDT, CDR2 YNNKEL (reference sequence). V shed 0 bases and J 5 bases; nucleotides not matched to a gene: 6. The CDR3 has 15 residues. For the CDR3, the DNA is TGTGCCAGCAGCCAAGAAAGGTTCGGGGGGGAGACCCAGTACTTC. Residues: CASSQERFGGETQYF.

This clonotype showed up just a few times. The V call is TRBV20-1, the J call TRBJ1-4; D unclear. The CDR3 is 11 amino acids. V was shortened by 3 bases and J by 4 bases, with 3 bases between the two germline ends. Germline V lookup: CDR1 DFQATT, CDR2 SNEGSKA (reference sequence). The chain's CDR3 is CSASGNEKLFF. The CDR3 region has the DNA TGCAGTGCTAGCGGTAATGAAAAACTGTTTTTT.

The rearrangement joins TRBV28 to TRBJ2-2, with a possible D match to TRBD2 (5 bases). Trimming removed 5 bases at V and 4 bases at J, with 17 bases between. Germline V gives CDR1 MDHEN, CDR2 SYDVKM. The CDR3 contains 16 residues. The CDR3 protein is CASSPLGRAGTGELFF. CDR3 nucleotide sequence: TGTGCCAGCAGTCCCCTAGGACGGGCGGGCACCGGGGAGCTGTTTTTT.

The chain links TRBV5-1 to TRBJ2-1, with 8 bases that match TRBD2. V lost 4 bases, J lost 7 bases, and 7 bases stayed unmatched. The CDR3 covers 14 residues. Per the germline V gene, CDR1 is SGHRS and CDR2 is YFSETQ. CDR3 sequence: CASSNLAGTNEQFF. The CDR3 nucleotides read TGCGCCAGCAGCAATCTAGCGGGCACTAATGAGCAGTTCTTC.

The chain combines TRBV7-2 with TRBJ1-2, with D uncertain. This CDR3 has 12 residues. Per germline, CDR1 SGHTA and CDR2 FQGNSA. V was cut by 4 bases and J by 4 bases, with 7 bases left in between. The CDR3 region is CASSWGGYGYTF. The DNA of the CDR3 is TGTGCCAGCAGCTGGGGAGGCTATGGCTACACCTTC. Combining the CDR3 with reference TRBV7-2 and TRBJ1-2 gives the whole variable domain GAGVSQSPSNKVTEKGKDVELRCDPISGHTALYWYRQSLGQGLEFLIYFQGNSAPDKSGLPSDRFSAERTGGSVSTLTIQRTQQEDSAVYLCASSWGGYGYTFGSGTRLTVV.

The CDR3 bases are TGCGCCAGCAGCTTGGCCGGGACTAGCGGAGCTCAAGAGACCCAGTACTTC. It yields the protein CASSLAGTSGAQETQYF. This chain connects TRBV5-1 to TRBJ2-5, with 11 nucleotides matching TRBD2. The CDR3 is 17 residues long. The germline V gene encodes CDR1 SGHRS and CDR2 YFSETQ. With V trimmed by 0 bases and J by 2 bases, 6 bases remained unmatched. Full variable domain (remainder filled in from reference TRBV5-1 and TRBJ2-5): KAGVTQTPRYLIKTRGQQVTLSCSPISGHRSVSWYQQTPGQGLQFLFEYFSETQRNKGNFPGRFSGRQFSNSRSEMNVSTLELGDSALYLCASSLAGTSGAQETQYFGPGTRLLVL.

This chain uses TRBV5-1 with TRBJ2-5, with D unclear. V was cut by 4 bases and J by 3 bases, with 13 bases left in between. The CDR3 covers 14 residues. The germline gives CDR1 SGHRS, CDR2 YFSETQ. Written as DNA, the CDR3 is TGCGCCAGCAGCGGAGTCGGCGTGGAAGAGACCCAGTACTTC. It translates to CASSGVGVEETQYF.

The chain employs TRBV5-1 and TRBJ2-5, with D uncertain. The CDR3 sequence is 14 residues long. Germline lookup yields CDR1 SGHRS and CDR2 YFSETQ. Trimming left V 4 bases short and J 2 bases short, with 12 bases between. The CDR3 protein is CASSRGRHQETQYF. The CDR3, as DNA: TGCGCCAGCAGCCGTGGACGGCATCAAGAGACCCAGTACTTC.

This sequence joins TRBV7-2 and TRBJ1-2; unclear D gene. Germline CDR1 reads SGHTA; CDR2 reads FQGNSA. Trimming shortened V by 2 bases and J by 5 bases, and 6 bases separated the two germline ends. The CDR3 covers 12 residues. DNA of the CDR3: TGTGCCAGCAGCTTAAACATGTATGGCTACACCTTC. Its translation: CASSLNMYGYTF. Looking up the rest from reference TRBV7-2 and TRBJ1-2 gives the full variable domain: GAGVSQSPSNKVTEKGKDVELRCDPISGHTALYWYRQSLGQGLEFLIYFQGNSAPDKSGLPSDRFSAERTGGSVSTLTIQRTQQEDSAVYLCASSLNMYGYTFGSGTRLTVV.